The 7 T cell receptor beta chains below were found in one sample sequenced in a study. The sorted Tregs were CD4+CD25+CD127-/low cells. MiXCR, run by TCRdb on the 5' RACE reads, gives a single entry per CDR3 protein. The sample records 8,500 to 14,000 distinct CDR3 sequences, around 28% being singletons. Input material: Tregs sorted from a lymph node. These receptors originate from a female donor with breast cancer.

This rearrangement joins TRBV5-6 to TRBJ2-1, with 9 bases lining up with TRBD2. CDR1 is SGHDT, CDR2 YYEEEE, per germline. The CDR3 has 16 amino acids. The trim removed 3 bases at V and 8 bases at J, leaving 12 bases unmatched. The CDR3 DNA follows: TGTGCCAGCAGCTCCCCTAGGCTAGCGGGACTGGATGAGCAGTTCTTC. It is translated as CASSSPRLAGLDEQFF.

Regarding this clonotype: This may arise from a read error, as a much more abundant clone is one base away. V gene TRBV7-9 combines with J gene TRBJ2-3; perhaps TRBD1 as D (5 bases). This CDR3 region has 12 residues. Germline V gene sequence: CDR1 SEHNR, CDR2 FQNEAQ (reference sequence). The CDR3 loop reads CACSLTVGTQYF. The CDR3 DNA reads as TGTGCCTGCAGCCTGACAGTGGGTACGCAGTATTTT.

The V call is TRBV6-5, the J call TRBJ1-1; possible D gene TRBD1, 5 bases. CDR1 is MNHEY and CDR2 is SVGAGI in the germline V gene. Deletions cut 3 bases from V and 0 bases from J, with 14 bases between. CDR3 size: 16 residues. The CDR3 bases are TGTGCCAGCAGTTATGGAGCCGGGGACTTGAACACTGAAGCTTTCTTT. Protein product: CASSYGAGDLNTEAFF.

In this sample, this clonotype turned up many times. V and J are TRBV4-1 and TRBJ2-1; D uncertain. The V and J ends lost 1 base and 1 base respectively, with 8 bases between them. The CDR3 runs to 15 residues. Germline loops: CDR1 MGHRA, CDR2 YSYEKL. The CDR3 region is CASSQGFLSYNEQFF. Here the CDR3 DNA reads TGCGCCAGCAGCCAAGGTTTTTTGTCCTACAATGAGCAGTTCTTC.

This clonotype qualifies as medium-sized. The chain links TRBV4-1 to TRBJ1-1; 7 nucleotides align to TRBD1. The CDR3 is 17 residues long. CDR1 and CDR2 (germline): MGHRA, YSYEKL. J lost 0 bases, V lost 6 bases, and 13 bases had no gene match. The CDR3: CASSRQGGYGMNTEAFF. CDR3 sequence (DNA): TGCGCCAGCAGTCGACAGGGAGGCTACGGCATGAACACTGAAGCTTTCTTT.

By its share, this clonotype is medium-sized. One end of the junction is discordant with germline, which a read error may explain. This chain connects TRBV30 to TRBJ1-2; weak D call: TRBD1 (5 bases). From germline, CDR1 is GTSNPN and CDR2 SVGIG (reference sequence). The length of the CDR3 is 14 residues. CDR3 DNA: TGTGCCTGGAGTAGAGGGACGGTCAACTATGGTTACACCTTC. This sequence encodes CAWSRGTVNYGYTF.

As regards this clonotype: A read error may explain this, as a much larger clone is one base away. The conserved phenylalanine or tryptophan normally closing the CDR3 is absent here, so this likely arose from a read error. V gene TRBV29-1 combines with J gene TRBJ2-7; 7 bases map to TRBD1. CDR1 and CDR2 (germline): SQVTM, ANQGSEA. CDR3 size: 13 residues. With 7 bases clipped from V and 4 bases from J, the junction kept 10 bases outside the gene matches. CDR3 sequence (DNA): TGCAGCGCCGAGACAGGGTTGAATTACGAGCAGTACTCC. Its protein product is CSAETGLNYEQYS.